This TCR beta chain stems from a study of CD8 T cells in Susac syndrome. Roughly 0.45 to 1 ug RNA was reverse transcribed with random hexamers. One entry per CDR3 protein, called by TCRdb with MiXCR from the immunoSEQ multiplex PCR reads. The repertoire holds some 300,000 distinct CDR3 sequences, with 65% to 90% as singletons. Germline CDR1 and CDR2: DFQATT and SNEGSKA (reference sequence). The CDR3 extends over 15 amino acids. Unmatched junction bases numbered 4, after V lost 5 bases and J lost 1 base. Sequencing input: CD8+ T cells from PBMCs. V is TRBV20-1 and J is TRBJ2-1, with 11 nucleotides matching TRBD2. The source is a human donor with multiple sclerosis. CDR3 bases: TGCAGTGCTCGGACTAGCGGGCAGTCCTACAATGAGCAGTTCTTC. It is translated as CSARTSGQSYNEQFF.